This entry lists 20 T cell receptor beta chains sequenced from one sample in a study of blood T cell repertoires in COVID-19. Here immunoSEQ multiplex PCR was the method, and the copy in TCRdb shows in-frame clones only, minus some. The profile shows fewer than 450,000 clones, roughly 87% of them singletons. Sequenced input: PBMCs or T cells enriched from blood (not recorded which). These receptors all stem from a woman aged 25-40 years who had recovered from COVID-19.

The genes are TRBV30 and TRBJ1-1; D is unresolved. This CDR3 spans 13 amino acids. The V end lost 5 bases, the J end lost 2 bases, and 12 bases lay between the germline ends. Germline loops: CDR1 GTSNPN, CDR2 SVGIG (reference sequence). This chain's CDR3 is CAWATELNTEAFF. The CDR3 bases are TGTGCCTGGGCCACTGAACTAAACACTGAAGCTTTCTTT. Variable domain in full (rest from reference TRBV30 and TRBJ1-1): SQTIHQWPATLVQPVGSPLSLECTVEGTSNPNLYWYRQAAGRGLQLLFYSVGIGQISSEVPQNLSASRPQDRQFILSSKKLLLSDSGFYLCAWATELNTEAFFGQGTRLTVV.

The chain carries TRBV1 and TRBJ1-3; the table's D call, TRBD1, has no DNA check behind it. TRBV1 is listed as a pseudogene. This CDR3 contains 18 residues. CDR3 sequence (DNA): TGCACCAGCAGCCGACACCGACTCCGGGACAGGGCTGGAAACACCATATATTTT. Translation: CTSSRHRLRDRAGNTIYF.

The chain joins TRBV3-1 (or the pseudogene TRBV3-2) to TRBJ2-7; TRBD1 might be the D (6 bases). CDR1 and CDR2 from the germline V gene are LGHDT and YNNKEL (reference sequence). Trimming shortened V by 4 bases and J by 8 bases, and 12 bases separated the two germline ends. The CDR3 sequence is 12 residues long. CDR3 region: CASSPQGYQQYF. DNA for the CDR3: TGTGCCAGCAGCCCACAGGGATATCAGCAGTACTTC.

The CDR3 DNA follows: TGTGCCAGCCGGGACAGGACTAACTATGGCTACACCTTC. Translating gives CASRDRTNYGYTF. The chain links TRBV2 to TRBJ1-2; 8 bases map to TRBD1. The CDR3 has 13 amino acids. The ends lost 8 bases at V and 0 bases at J; junction bases unmatched: 2. CDR1 SNHLY and CDR2 FYNNEI come from the germline V gene.

V and J are TRBV18 and TRBJ2-3; 9 nucleotides align to TRBD1. V was pared by 3 bases and J by 4 bases, with 8 bases of the junction left unmatched. This CDR3 comprises 16 residues. The germline CDR1 and CDR2 sequences are KGHSH and LQKENI. The CDR3 DNA follows: TGTGCCAGCTCACCGATCCGGGACAGGGATGCAGATACGCAGTATTTT. This codes for CASSPIRDRDADTQYF.

The chain carries TRBV28 and TRBJ1-6; TRBD1 matches at 9 bases. Germline V CDR1 and CDR2: MDHEN, SYDVKM. V shed 6 bases and J 1 base; nucleotides not matched to a gene: 7. This CDR3 comprises 17 residues. CDR3 bases: TGTGCCAGCAGCCGCGGACAGGGGAAATCCTATAATTCACCCCTCCACTTT. Encoded protein: CASSRGQGKSYNSPLHF.

The chain joins TRBV7-9 to TRBJ2-4; the D gene is possibly TRBD1 (6 bases). V was clipped by 2 bases and J by 7 bases, with 12 bases between them. Germline CDR1 reads SEHNR; CDR2 reads FQNEAQ (reference sequence). This CDR3 spans 14 amino acids. In nucleotides, the CDR3 is TGTGCCAGCAGCTTAAGACAGGTCGGTAACATTCAGTACTTC. Protein product: CASSLRQVGNIQYF. The full variable domain, its missing parts supplied by reference TRBV7-9 and TRBJ2-4, is DTGVSQNPRHKITKRGQNVTFRCDPISEHNRLYWYRQTLGQGPEFLTYFQNEAQLEKSRLLSDRFSAERPKGSFSTLEIQRTEQGDSAMYLCASSLRQVGNIQYFGAGTRLSVL.

The chain uses TRBV19 and TRBJ2-7; D possibly corresponds to TRBD2 (6 bases). The CDR3 is made up of 15 amino acids. Germline CDR1 reads LNHDA; CDR2 reads SQIVND (reference sequence). Trimming left V 2 bases short and J 2 bases short, with 13 bases between. The CDR3 DNA is TGTGCCAGTAGTATAACCGGGGGAGAAACCTACGAGCAGTACTTC. Protein: CASSITGGETYEQYF.

The chain recombines TRBV4-3 with TRBJ1-2, with a weak D call TRBD1 (5 bases). Germline lookup yields CDR1 LGHNA and CDR2 YSLEER. The germline V and J ends were trimmed by 1 base and 7 bases, with 16 bases remaining between them. The CDR3 sequence is 15 residues long. CDR3 protein: CASSQARGTIFGYTF. In nucleotides, the CDR3 is TGCGCCAGCAGCCAAGCAAGGGGAACTATCTTTGGCTACACCTTC.

Worth noting for this clone: Within the sample, other DNA sequences also encode this same CDR3. The chain is built from TRBV6-1 and TRBJ2-7; the D gene is possibly TRBD2 (5 bases). V gave up 3 bases and J gave up 3 bases, with 9 bases separating them. The CDR3 is 13 amino acids. The V gene's germline CDR1 is MNHNS and CDR2 SASEGT. The CDR3 sequence: CASSDRGSYEQYF. The CDR3 bases are TGTGCCAGCAGTGATCGGGGTAGCTACGAGCAGTACTTC.

This clone was observed a single time. V usage is TRBV23-1 and J usage is TRBJ2-7, with a tentative D call TRBD2 (6 bases). TRBV23-1 is identified as an open reading frame with a role that is uncertain. Trimming removed 2 bases from V and 0 bases from J, with 11 bases in between. The CDR3 contains 15 residues. The CDR3 DNA sequence: TGCGCCAGCAGTCAAGGGACTGCCAGCTCCTACGAGCAGTACTTC. Protein product: CASSQGTASSYEQYF.

V and J are TRBV4-2 and TRBJ2-6, with 9 nucleotides matching TRBD2. CDR1 is LGHNA, CDR2 YNFKEQ, per germline. The CDR3 runs 17 residues. Germline trimming cut 3 bases from V and 4 bases from J; bases unmatched to any gene: 7. CDR3 loop: CASSQLAGTDGANVLTF. CDR3 DNA sequence: TGTGCCAGCAGCCAGCTAGCGGGGACCGACGGGGCCAACGTCCTGACTTTC.

The chain joins TRBV7-2 to TRBJ2-3; D uncertain. Germline V CDR1 and CDR2: SGHTA, FQGNSA. V was clipped by 2 bases and J by 2 bases, with 14 bases between them. This CDR3 region has 16 residues. The CDR3 DNA follows: TGTGCCAGCAGCTTAAACCCCCCAAGCCACACAGATACGCAGTATTTT. It is translated as CASSLNPPSHTDTQYF.

V gene TRBV5-4 combines with J gene TRBJ2-2; 7 nucleotides align to TRBD1. The V gene end was trimmed by 4 bases and the J gene end by 6 bases; junction bases not matched to a gene: 9. Germline V gene data show CDR1 as SGHNT and CDR2 as YYREEE (reference sequence). This CDR3 is 15 amino acids long. CDR3 sequence: CASSGRQGSSGELFF. In DNA, the CDR3 is TGTGCCAGCAGCGGCCGACAGGGCTCCTCCGGGGAGCTGTTTTTT.

The chain recombines TRBV5-1 with TRBJ1-6; 9 bases fit TRBD1. The V gene's germline CDR1 is SGHRS and CDR2 YFSETQ. This CDR3 is built from 19 residues. The V segment lost 3 bases and the J segment 0 bases; nucleotides outside the gene matches: 10. The DNA for the CDR3 is TGCGCCAGCAGCTACTCGGACAGGGGCCTGAGCTCCTATAATTCACCCCTCCACTTT. Amino acid sequence: CASSYSDRGLSSYNSPLHF.

V is TRBV10-3 and J is TRBJ1-6; D uncertain. V lost 7 bases and J lost 2, with 9 bases in between. The germline CDR1 and CDR2 sequences are ENHRY and SYGVKD. CDR3 length: 14 residues. The CDR3 nucleotides read TGTGCCATCAAGGCAGCGACCTATAATTCACCCCTCCACTTT. Its protein is CAIKAATYNSPLHF.

The chain employs TRBV5-1 and TRBJ2-1; 7 nucleotides agree with TRBD1. The V and J ends lost 0 bases and 3 bases, in that order; junction bases with no gene match: 0. The CDR3 runs 14 residues. Germline loops: CDR1 SGHRS, CDR2 YFSETQ. CDR3 in amino acids: CASSLGDSYNEQFF. CDR3 nucleotide sequence: TGCGCCAGCAGCTTGGGGGACAGCTACAATGAGCAGTTCTTC.

In the case of this clone: An end of the junction does not agree with germline; a read error may underlie this. The V gene is TRBV2, the J gene TRBJ2-1, with 10 positions matching TRBD1. CDR3 size: 17 residues. CDR1 is SNHLY, CDR2 FYNNEI, per germline. As DNA, the CDR3 is TGTGCCGGCAGTGGGACAGGGGCTATTCGGTCCTACAATGAGCAGTTCTTC. Protein sequence: CAGSGTGAIRSYNEQFF. The whole variable domain, remainder taken from reference TRBV2 and TRBJ2-1, is EPEVTQTPSHQVTQMGQEVILRCVPISNHLYFYWYRQILGQKVEFLVSFYNNEISEKSEIFDDQFSVERPDGSNFTLKIRSTKLEDSAMYFCAGSGTGAIRSYNEQFFGPGTRLTVL.

The gene calls are TRBV5-1 and TRBJ1-1, with 9 nucleotides matching TRBD1. V was pared by 4 bases and J by 6 bases, with 7 bases of the junction left unmatched. The CDR3 spans 14 residues. Germline CDR1 is SGHRS and CDR2 is YFSETQ. CDR3 in amino acids: CASSLGQGEAEAFF. The DNA of the CDR3 is TGCGCCAGCAGCCTGGGACAGGGTGAGGCTGAAGCTTTCTTT.

The rearrangement uses TRBV4-2 and TRBJ2-2, with unresolved D. Germline V gene sequence: CDR1 LGHNA, CDR2 YNFKEQ. There are 16 residues in the CDR3. V was shortened by 1 base and J by 6 bases, with 15 bases between the two germline ends. The CDR3 DNA reads as TGTGCCAGCAGCCAAGGAGACCGGGTTGAGGCCGGGGAGCTGTTTTTT. Amino acids: CASSQGDRVEAGELFF.